A single sample gave rise to the 30 T cell receptor beta chains below, sequenced in a study of T cell clones after liver transplantation. Method: immunoSEQ multiplex PCR; TCRdb's copy keeps in-frame clones and lacks some. The top ten clones hold roughly a quarter of a sample with over 25,000 clones, around 95% of them seen once. The starting material was CD8+ T cells from blood, obtained 12 months after liver transplant. The origin of the receptors is a human patient who received a liver transplant. Some of the T cells might come from the graft donor.

This clone occurred once. The CDR3 protein is CASSQQSYEQYF. The CDR3 nucleotides are TGCGCCAGCAGCCAACAGTCCTACGAGCAGTACTTC. The chain employs TRBV4-1 and TRBJ2-7; D not resolved. Trimming left V 2 bases short and J 1 base short, with 3 bases between. Germline V CDR1 and CDR2: MGHRA, YSYEKL. This CDR3 has 12 residues.

The chain joins TRBV18 to TRBJ2-5; 7 nucleotides agree with TRBD1. The germline CDR1 and CDR2 sequences are KGHSH and LQKENI. J gave up 0 bases and V 6 bases, and 4 bases lay outside the gene matches. The CDR3 loop spans 14 amino acids. CDR3 in DNA: TGTGCCAGCTCTCAGGGACAGTACCAAGAGACCCAGTACTTC. This encodes CASSQGQYQETQYF.

The CDR3, as DNA: TGTGCCAGCAGCGGAGGGACAGCCACCTACAATGAGCAGTTCTTC. This gives the protein CASSGGTATYNEQFF. The chain has TRBV9 and TRBJ2-1; 7 bases are shared with TRBD1. V dropped 3 bases and J dropped 2; count of bases not matched to a gene: 5. This CDR3 is 15 amino acids long. Germline V gives CDR1 SGDLS, CDR2 YYNGEE.

The rearrangement uses TRBV13 and TRBJ2-6; a possible D gene is TRBD1 (6 bases). This CDR3 spans 15 amino acids. Deletions cut 2 bases from V and 2 bases from J, with 7 bases between. CDR1 is PRHDT, CDR2 FYEKMQ, per germline (reference sequence). CDR3 DNA sequence: TGTGCCAGCAGCTTACACAGGGCTGGGGCCAACGTCCTGACTTTC. Protein: CASSLHRAGANVLTF.

The J gene is TRBJ1-1, the V gene TRBV19; 7 bases map to TRBD1. The junction had 2 bases not matched to a gene; V was cut back by 3 bases and J by 4 bases. CDR3 length: 13 residues. Germline CDR1 is LNHDA and CDR2 is SQIVND (reference sequence). The CDR3 spells CASSMAGGTEAFF. The CDR3 nucleotides read TGTGCCAGTAGTATGGCAGGGGGCACTGAAGCTTTCTTT. Together with reference TRBV19 and TRBJ1-1, the CDR3 gives the full variable domain: DGGITQSPKYLFRKEGQNVTLSCEQNLNHDAMYWYRQDPGQGLRLIYYSQIVNDFQKGDIAEGYSVSREKKESFPLTVTSAQKNPTAFYLCASSMAGGTEAFFGQGTRLTVV.

The V call is TRBV13, the J call TRBJ1-1; D not resolved. The germline gives CDR1 PRHDT, CDR2 FYEKMQ (reference sequence). This CDR3 is built from 14 residues. Trimming took 0 bases from V and 1 from J, leaving 6 bases between them. The CDR3 DNA sequence: TGTGCCAGCAGCTTAGGCGACAAGAACACTGAAGCTTTCTTT. Its translation: CASSLGDKNTEAFF.

The gene calls are TRBV4-3 and TRBJ2-1, with 8 bases fitting TRBD2. The V and J ends lost 3 bases and 7 bases, in that order; junction bases with no gene match: 14. CDR1 is LGHNA and CDR2 is YSLEER in the germline V gene. The CDR3 is made up of 17 amino acids. The CDR3 region has the DNA TGCGCCAGCAGCCACTATCCCCCGGGGGGGGAAGGGAATGAGCAGTTCTTC. Translated: CASSHYPPGGEGNEQFF.

This chain connects TRBV7-3 to TRBJ2-7, with D possibly called TRBD1 or TRBD2 (6 bases each). Trimming removed 2 bases from V and 1 base from J, with 21 bases in between. CDR3 length: 18 residues. Germline CDR1 SGHTA, CDR2 FQGTGA. The CDR3 DNA reads TGTGCCAGCAGCTTAGGGGGCGGAGAGGGAGGCCCATCCTACGAGCAGTACTTC. Translating gives CASSLGGGEGGPSYEQYF.

This clone was seen more than once but under ten times. The V call is TRBV13, the J call TRBJ1-1; D uncertain. CDR3 length: 12 amino acids. From germline, CDR1 is PRHDT and CDR2 FYEKMQ (reference sequence). The germline V and J ends were trimmed by 1 base and 5 bases, with 5 bases remaining between them. CDR3: CASSLEGTEAFF. The CDR3 DNA follows: TGTGCCAGCAGCTTAGAAGGTACTGAAGCTTTCTTT.

This chain uses TRBV19 with TRBJ2-1; 9 bases align to TRBD1. The V segment lost 6 bases and the J segment 10 bases; nucleotides outside the gene matches: 10. The CDR3 length is 14 residues. Germline V gene data show CDR1 as LNHDA and CDR2 as SQIVND (reference sequence). The CDR3 DNA reads TGTGCCAGTAGAGGGGACAGGGATCTAAGGGAGCAGTTCTTC. Translating it yields CASRGDRDLREQFF.

The chain is built from TRBV20-1 and TRBJ2-1; the D is unclear. The V end was cut by 6 bases, the J end by 8 bases, with 11 bases between. This CDR3 region has 11 residues. Germline CDR1 reads DFQATT; CDR2 reads SNEGSKA (reference sequence). CDR3 protein: CSAKLVDEQFF. The CDR3, as DNA: TGCAGTGCCAAACTTGTCGATGAGCAGTTCTTC.

This CDR3 is CASSYPKDSEQYF. The CDR3 DNA reads as TGTGCCAGCTCCTATCCGAAGGACTCCGAGCAGTACTTC. The J gene is TRBJ2-7, the V gene TRBV11-3, with D perhaps matching TRBD2 (5 bases). This CDR3 has 13 amino acids. The germline V gene has CDR1 SGHNT and CDR2 YENEEA. The ends were cut back, 8 bases at V and 6 bases at J, with 17 bases in the middle. Based on the CDR3 plus reference TRBV11-3 and TRBJ2-7, the full variable domain is EAGVVQSPRYKIIEKKQPVAFWCNPISGHNTLYWYLQNLGQGPELLIRYENEEAVDDSQLPKDRFSAERLKGVDSTLKIQPAELGDSAVYLCASSYPKDSEQYFGPGTRLTVT.

The V call is TRBV27, the J call TRBJ2-7; 10 bases are a match to TRBD1. The V gene end was trimmed by 4 bases and the J gene end by 4 bases; junction bases not matched to a gene: 7. Germline V CDR1 and CDR2: MNHEY, SMNVEV (reference sequence). The CDR3 length is 15 residues. CDR3 protein: CASSYGTGEGYEQYF. CDR3 nucleotides: TGTGCCAGCAGTTATGGGACAGGGGAGGGATACGAGCAGTACTTC.

This sequence joins TRBV11-2 and TRBJ2-5, with TRBD2 matching 10 bases. Losses at the gene ends were 4 bases for V and 5 bases for J; bases not matched to a gene: 1. The CDR3 spans 13 residues. Germline CDR1 SGHAT, CDR2 FQNNGV. The CDR3 reads CASSSGLAETQYF. The CDR3, as DNA: TGTGCCAGCAGCTCGGGACTAGCGGAGACCCAGTACTTC. The full variable domain, its missing parts supplied by reference TRBV11-2 and TRBJ2-5, is EAGVAQSPRYKIIEKRQSVAFWCNPISGHATLYWYQQILGQGPKLLIQFQNNGVVDDSQLPKDRFSAERLKGVDSTLKIQPAKLEDSAVYLCASSSGLAETQYFGPGTRLLVL.

The chain links TRBV6-5 to TRBJ1-2; D remains ambiguous. V was shortened by 0 bases and J by 6 bases, with 14 bases between the two germline ends. This CDR3 has 15 amino acids. Per the germline V gene, CDR1 is MNHEY and CDR2 is SVGAGI. The CDR3 loop reads CASSYSILGSDGYTF. As DNA, the CDR3 is TGTGCCAGCAGTTACTCGATTCTCGGGAGCGATGGCTACACCTTC.

The chain combines TRBV9 with TRBJ1-1, with no clear D. Germline assignment: CDR1 SGDLS and CDR2 YYNGEE. With 0 bases removed from V and 0 bases from J, the gap between germline ends came to 6 bases. CDR3 length: 14 residues. The CDR3 protein is CASSVGKMNTEAFF. In nucleotides, the CDR3 is TGTGCCAGCAGCGTAGGTAAAATGAACACTGAAGCTTTCTTT.

This clone appeared a single time. V usage is TRBV7-9 and J usage is TRBJ1-1; TRBD1 might be the D (5 bases). V was trimmed by 5 bases and J by 5 bases, leaving 18 bases between them. The CDR3 is 15 residues long. Per germline, CDR1 SEHNR and CDR2 FQNEAQ (reference sequence). CDR3 protein: CASSGWGNKGTEAFF. CDR3 nucleotide sequence: TGTGCCAGCAGCGGATGGGGGAACAAGGGTACTGAAGCTTTCTTT.

This chain links TRBV5-1 with TRBJ2-2; 12 nucleotides match TRBD2. The CDR3 length is 17 residues. V trimming: 2 bases; J trimming: 4 bases; junction bases outside the gene matches: 6. The germline gives CDR1 SGHRS, CDR2 YFSETQ. The CDR3 loop is CASSFRLAGGVTGELFF. In DNA form, the CDR3 reads TGCGCCAGCAGCTTCAGGCTAGCGGGAGGGGTCACCGGGGAGCTGTTTTTT. The entire variable domain, with the rest obtained from reference TRBV5-1 and TRBJ2-2, is as follows: KAGVTQTPRYLIKTRGQQVTLSCSPISGHRSVSWYQQTPGQGLQFLFEYFSETQRNKGNFPGRFSGRQFSNSRSEMNVSTLELGDSALYLCASSFRLAGGVTGELFFGEGSRLTVL.

The CDR3 DNA reads as TGTGCCAGCAGCCAAGATCCGGCCAGCGGGAGTCGGGAGCAGTACTTC. The encoded protein is CASSQDPASGSREQYF. The rearrangement uses TRBV14 and TRBJ2-7; 8 positions agree with TRBD2. The V gene end was trimmed by 0 bases and the J gene end by 7 bases; junction bases not matched to a gene: 11. The germline V gene encodes CDR1 SGHDN and CDR2 FVKESK. The CDR3 totals 16 residues. The full variable domain, its missing parts supplied by reference TRBV14 and TRBJ2-7, is EAGVTQFPSHSVIEKGQTVTLRCDPISGHDNLYWYRRVMGKEIKFLLHFVKESKQDESGMPNNRFLAERTGGTYSTLKVQPAELEDSGVYFCASSQDPASGSREQYFGPGTRLTVT.

In its sample, this clone ranks as large. The V gene is TRBV5-6, the J gene TRBJ2-1, with 11 bases aligning to TRBD2. The CDR3 is made up of 18 amino acids. Trimming at V came to 4 bases and at J to 0 bases, leaving 9 bases not matched to a gene. CDR1 is SGHDT and CDR2 is YYEEEE in the germline V gene. The CDR3 sequence is CASSPTRLAGSSYNEQFF. DNA of the CDR3: TGTGCCAGCAGCCCAACGCGACTAGCGGGGAGCTCCTACAATGAGCAGTTCTTC.

The CDR3 coding sequence is TGTGCCAGCAGCCCGTGGGGGGAAGGAGAGACCCAGTACTTC. Translating gives CASSPWGEGETQYF. The chain carries TRBV5-5 and TRBJ2-5, with D possibly TRBD2 on 6 matching bases. Deletions cut 4 bases from V and 4 bases from J, with 14 bases between. The CDR3 has 14 amino acids. Germline V gives CDR1 SGHKS, CDR2 YYEKEE (reference sequence).

The rearrangement joins TRBV25-1 to TRBJ2-5, with D uncertain. Trimming stripped 3 bases from V and 5 bases from J, with 4 bases between. The germline V gene has CDR1 MGHDK and CDR2 SYGVNS. This CDR3 contains 11 residues. CDR3 loop: CASSEDETQYF. As DNA, the CDR3 is TGTGCCAGCAGTGAGGACGAGACCCAGTACTTC.

V gene TRBV5-1 combines with J gene TRBJ2-7, with D unclear. There are 13 residues in the CDR3. V was cut by 0 bases and J by 7 bases, with 11 bases left in between. Germline V lookup: CDR1 SGHRS, CDR2 YFSETQ. CDR3 sequence (DNA): TGCGCCAGCAGCTTGGGACTCCCCACGGAGCAGTACTTC. Translating it yields CASSLGLPTEQYF.

This chain connects TRBV5-1 to TRBJ2-5; D remains unclear. The V end was cut by 4 bases, the J end by 6 bases, with 16 bases between. This CDR3 is 14 amino acids long. The V gene's germline CDR1 is SGHRS and CDR2 YFSETQ. The CDR3 DNA is TGCGCCAGCAGCGGAACCGGGCCGAGACAGACCCAGTACTTC. Translating gives CASSGTGPRQTQYF.

This clone was observed a single time. The chain has TRBV19 and TRBJ2-2; no definite D call. The CDR3 covers 12 residues. CDR1 and CDR2 from the germline V gene are LNHDA and SQIVND (reference sequence). Trimming removed 10 bases at V and 4 bases at J, with 10 bases between. CDR3 residues: CATLEATGELFF. The CDR3 coding sequence is TGTGCCACCCTAGAGGCCACCGGGGAGCTGTTTTTT.

DNA for the CDR3: TGTGCCAGCTCCCTTCCGGTGGGGCGCACAGATACGCAGTATTTT. Translation: CASSLPVGRTDTQYF. The genes are TRBV18 and TRBJ2-3; tentative D call: TRBD1 (5 bases). Germline assignment: CDR1 KGHSH and CDR2 LQKENI. Between the trimmed V and J ends, which lost 6 bases and 1 base, there was a span of 14 bases. The CDR3 consists of 15 residues.

DNA for the CDR3: TGTGCCAGCAGCCCCGGCGGGACTCGTGGGACCGGGGAGCTGTTTTTT. Translation: CASSPGGTRGTGELFF. V and J are TRBV7-3 and TRBJ2-2, with a possible D match to TRBD2 (6 bases). Trimming took off 5 bases at V and 5 bases at J, with 18 bases between the two ends. This CDR3 is built from 16 residues. Germline CDR1 SGHTA, CDR2 FQGTGA.

The CDR3 spells CASLDRDAPNEQFF. CDR3 nucleotides: TGTGCCAGCCTCGACAGGGATGCGCCAAATGAGCAGTTCTTC. The genes are TRBV28 and TRBJ2-1; 7 bases align to TRBD1. Trimming took 8 bases from V and 7 from J; bases not matched to a gene: 11. The CDR3 totals 14 residues. From germline, CDR1 is MDHEN and CDR2 SYDVKM.

This chain connects TRBV7-3 to TRBJ2-7; D might be TRBD2 (6 bases). With 1 base removed from V and 3 bases from J, the gap between germline ends came to 22 bases. CDR1 SGHTA and CDR2 FQGTGA come from the germline V gene. The CDR3 sequence is 18 residues long. The CDR3 DNA is TGTGCCAGCAGCTTAAACCCTCCCAGAGGGGCGGGGAACTACGAGCAGTACTTC. Residues: CASSLNPPRGAGNYEQYF.

V and J are TRBV19 and TRBJ2-7; the D gene is possibly TRBD2 (5 bases). Trimming took 7 bases from V and 1 from J, leaving 17 bases between them. The CDR3 covers 15 residues. Germline CDR1 reads LNHDA; CDR2 reads SQIVND (reference sequence). The CDR3 nucleotides are TGTGCCAGTATGTTAGGAGGAGGTTATTCCTACGAGCAGTACTTC. This sequence encodes CASMLGGGYSYEQYF.